This T cell receptor beta chain stems from a study of metastatic and nonmetastatic thyroid tumors. Study findings and constraints: Benign nodules were reported to have significantly lower TCR beta diversity than malignant thyroid tumors, in blood and tumor.

In the source study's methods: The study's classifier, a distant-metastasis tool for papillary thyroid cancer, was built using CDR3 differences across clinicopathological groups. TCRdb re-called the PCR reads through MiXCR. Clone size and V and J calls follow TCRdb, not the original study. The repertoire holds about 21,000 clones, with around 30% as singletons. By proportion, this clone is medium-sized (0.01 to 0.1%). What it binds is unknown. Not a single patient had been given any form of treatment at any point before undergoing thyroid surgery. The receptor's source is a female donor with papillary thyroid cancer or a benign thyroid nodule (not recorded which). Some clones in this sample may be carry-over from other donors' samples. The sample consisted of tumor tissue.

The CDR3 loop is CASSIGYRDNYGYTF. CDR3 nucleotide sequence: TGTGCCAGTAGTATCGGATACAGGGACAACTATGGCTACACCTTC. The V and J genes are TRBV19 and TRBJ1-2; possible D gene TRBD1, 6 bases. V lost 3 bases and J lost 2, with 13 bases in between. The germline CDR1 and CDR2 sequences are LNHDA and SQIVND (reference sequence). CDR3 length: 15 residues.